These T cell receptor beta chains were read from a single sample in a study of identifying expanded T cells in peripheral blood. The protocol was immunoSEQ multiplex PCR, while the TCRdb copy is restricted to in-frame clones and leaves out a portion. In the table there are under 100,000 clones, approximately 85% of which are singletons. Specimen: blood. These TCRs come from a person between 18 and 75 years old in good health. Each CDR3 is given with its conserved first and last residue. D genes are given only for firm matches.

cdr3_aa	v_call	d_call	cdr3_length
CASSLLMEGSGGYTF	TRBV4-3	-	15
CASSQDPMLSSYNSPLHF	TRBV4-3	-	18
CASSEAAPPVGTDTQYF	TRBV2	-	17
CASSYAAGVSGYTF	TRBV6-5	-	14
CASSYSAVYTEAFF	TRBV6-5	-	14
CASSPRGTGAISQYF	TRBV18	TRBD1	15
CASSLMGTQYF	TRBV5-4	-	11
CASGLEGHPGGYNEQFF	TRBV12-5	-	17
CASSPTFTPLGSGANVLTF	TRBV11-2	-	19
CAIRYQGTESTNYGYTF	TRBV10-3	-	17
CASSLRETGKDTQYF	TRBV6-5	-	15
CASSLAGARPNEQFF	TRBV7-2	-	15
CASNWGFSKAFF	TRBV25-1	-	12
CASSPFLGELFF	TRBV5-6	-	12
CSVEGEGLGYGYTF	TRBV29-1	-	14
CASQFYRDTGELFF	TRBV6-6	-	14
CASRRSSGDYNEQFF	TRBV7-9	TRBD2	15
CASTLRDYGQPQHF	TRBV2	-	14
CASLVGYNEQFF	TRBV2	-	12
CATSRGTGMATEAFF	TRBV15	TRBD1	15
CASSGQGGIVNEQFF	TRBV9	TRBD1	15
CASSEVIDRVDQPQHF	TRBV6-1	TRBD1	16
CASSLGQVGDTQYF	TRBV7-8	-	14
CASSTGPSYEQYF	TRBV5-4	-	13
CASSRVTGSTGNQPQHF	TRBV5-8	TRBD1	17
CADKAYRGIYEQYF	TRBV6-5	TRBD1	14
CASSQGLRAMNTEAFF	TRBV4-1	-	16
CASSLRGGAGELFF	TRBV28	-	14
CASSFSGTSGEEQFF	TRBV7-3	TRBD2	15
CASSPVDRAVTEAFF	TRBV7-7	TRBD1	15
CAISGWDSPLISYNEQFF	TRBV10-3	-	18
CASSFQGLTYEQYF	TRBV11-2	TRBD2	14
CAWSVSQGGYNEKLFF	TRBV30	TRBD1	16
CASSFGQMNTEAFF	TRBV7-9	-	14
CASSQDRWSEYREPQHF	TRBV4-3	-	17
CASSLSSRQPQHF	TRBV27	-	13
CASSEGLGGPETQYF	TRBV2	-	15
CASSYSWTQGADTQYF	TRBV6-5	TRBD1	16
CASSLGLGKTQYF	TRBV7-2	-	13
CASSPWDRGTNYGYTF	TRBV18	TRBD1	16
CASSLLFRGGETQYF	TRBV5-6	-	15
CASSLVAGRTEAFF	TRBV7-9	-	14
CASSPGSWGDTQYF	TRBV5-1	-	14
CASSFSGTGGYGYTF	TRBV5-1	-	15
CASTSGTNYNEQFF	TRBV6-1	TRBD2	14
CASSQDPDGNTEAFF	TRBV4-1	-	15
CASSRGTTIEQFF	TRBV5-6	-	13
CASSLRQGADYEQYF	TRBV7-9	TRBD1	15
CASSDPLSAEFHTDTQYF	TRBV25-1	-	18
CASSSAGGRTDTQYF	TRBV7-3	TRBD2	15
CASSRGGVGEETQYF	TRBV7-7	-	15
CASSPLRGSTEAFF	TRBV5-6	-	14
CASSPGTGLLF	TRBV6-5	TRBD1	11
CASSWAQGISYEQYF	TRBV7-2	-	15
CASSHPGTYEQYF	TRBV6-1	-	13
CASSSRDYLYNEQFF	TRBV5-4	TRBD2	15
CASSLGPPYYGYTF	TRBV5-6	-	14